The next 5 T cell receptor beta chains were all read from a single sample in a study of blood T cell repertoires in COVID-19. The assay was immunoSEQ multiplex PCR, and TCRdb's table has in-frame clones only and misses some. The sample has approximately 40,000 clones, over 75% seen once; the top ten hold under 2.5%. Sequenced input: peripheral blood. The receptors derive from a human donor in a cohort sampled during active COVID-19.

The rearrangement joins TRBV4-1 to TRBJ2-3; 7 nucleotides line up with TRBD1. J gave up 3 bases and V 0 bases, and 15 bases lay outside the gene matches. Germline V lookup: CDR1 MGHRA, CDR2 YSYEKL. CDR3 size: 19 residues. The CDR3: CASSQERQGGLPRTDTQYF. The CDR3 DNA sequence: TGCGCCAGCAGCCAAGAAAGACAGGGTGGCCTACCTAGAACAGATACGCAGTATTTT.

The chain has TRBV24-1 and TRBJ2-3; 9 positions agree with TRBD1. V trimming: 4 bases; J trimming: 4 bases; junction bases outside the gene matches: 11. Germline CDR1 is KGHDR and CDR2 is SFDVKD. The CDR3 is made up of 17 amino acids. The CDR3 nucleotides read TGTGCCACCAGTGAGCCGACAGGGGGAAGGGGGCCAGATACGCAGTATTTT. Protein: CATSEPTGGRGPDTQYF.

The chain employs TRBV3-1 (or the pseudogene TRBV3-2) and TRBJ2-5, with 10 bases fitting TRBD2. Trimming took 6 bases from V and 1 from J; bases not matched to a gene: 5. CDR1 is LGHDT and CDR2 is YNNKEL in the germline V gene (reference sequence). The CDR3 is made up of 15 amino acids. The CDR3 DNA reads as TGTGCCAGCAGTCGACTAGCGGGTGTCCAAGAGACCCAGTACTTC. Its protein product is CASSRLAGVQETQYF.

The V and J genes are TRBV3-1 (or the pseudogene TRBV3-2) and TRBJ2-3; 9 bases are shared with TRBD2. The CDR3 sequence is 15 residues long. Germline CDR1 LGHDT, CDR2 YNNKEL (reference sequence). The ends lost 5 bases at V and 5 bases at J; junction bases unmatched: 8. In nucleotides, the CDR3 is TGTGCCAGCAGCTTAGGCGGGGGGGCGGGAGATACGCAGTATTTT. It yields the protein CASSLGGGAGDTQYF.

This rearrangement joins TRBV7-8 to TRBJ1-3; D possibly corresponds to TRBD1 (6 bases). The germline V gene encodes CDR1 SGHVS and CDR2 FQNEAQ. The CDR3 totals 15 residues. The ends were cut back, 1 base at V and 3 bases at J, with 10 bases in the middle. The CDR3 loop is CASSLDGGLGNTIYF. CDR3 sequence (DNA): TGTGCCAGCAGCTTAGACGGGGGGCTTGGAAACACCATATATTTT.